This TCR beta chain was found in a study of cytomegalovirus exposure and HLA in healthy donors (dated by TCRdb to 2015 to 2018). In terms of the full investigation: An earlier analysis of approximately 640 of the donors reported about 290 Gb of sequence data and around 110 million unique TCR beta sequences from 150 million to 200 million T cells. The study aimed to test whether cataloging public T cell receptors could reveal signatures of past pathogen exposure. Among 398 genotyped donors of the cohort, an average of roughly 240,000 unique TCR beta nucleotide sequences were sequenced per donor, around 20% of them non-productive. An earlier analysis of 587 of the donors used high-throughput TCR beta sequencing to judge whether each TCR beta V gene segment behaved as functional or pseudogenic. About 300 gigabases of sequencing data and approximately 80 million unique TCR sequences were included in an early release covering roughly 600 HLA-typed donors. Every repertoire in the discovery cohort had been generated on one and the same sequencing platform. HLA typing included class I and class II loci at four-digit resolution. The number of typed donors differed by locus: about 620-640 for A, B, C, DRB1 and DQB1; 500 to 550 for DQA1; 606 for DPA1; and some 470 for DPB1. Of the roughly 420 genotyped donors, 70% to 90% were placed in the genetic ancestry cluster associated with self-reported Caucasian donors. A later analysis re-analyzed previously published TCR beta repertoires from roughly 630 donors and added high-resolution HLA genotyping to study TCR occurrence patterns. Rather than drawing on any new phenotypic data, the later analysis identified candidate immune exposures from TCR beta sequences and the way those sequences occurred across donors. Genome-wide SNP genotypes for about 65% of the roughly 670 donors were used in a later genetic analysis, which treated that subset as a discovery cohort. A separate validation cohort of 90 to 150 different subjects was used in addition to the roughly 670-subject first cohort. The T cell repertoires of 550 to 850 subjects were profiled by immunosequencing and related to cytomegalovirus serostatus. Donor age, sex, ethnicity and CMV serostatus were compiled together with the repertoire data. To predict cytomegalovirus infection status, the study combined high-throughput TCR immunosequencing, statistical association of individual TCRs with disease status, and machine learning. Five DR-DQ haplotypes were treated as single units for association and clustering because of strong linkage in the cohort.

Concerning this clone itself: Its antigen remains undetermined. One base away there is no much larger clone; base qualities are not given.

Library preparation used the immunoSEQ multiplex PCR assay. For the multiplex PCR, a mixture combining 60 forward primers for TCR Vbeta segments and 13 reverse primers for TCR Jbeta segments was used. The CDR3 region of rearranged TCR beta genes was amplified from genomic DNA with a multiplex PCR assay. On the Illumina HiSeq System, the amplified TCR beta libraries were sequenced as 87-base-pair reads. As for the authors' bioinformatics: A later analysis counted some 80 million unique TCR beta chains across the roughly 700 repertoires, and some 11 million of these chains were shared by at least two donors. A nearest-neighbor algorithm error-corrected the raw reads and collapsed the reads into unique sequences, merging closely related sequences to remove PCR and sequencing errors. To assign V, D and J gene segments, CDR3 sequences were aligned to IMGT reference sequences. For a sequence to be retained, at least a six-nucleotide match to both a V gene segment and a J gene segment was required. Rearrangements were classified as productive when the CDR3 lacked stop codons and remained in frame with V and J, and all other rearrangements were classified as non-productive. CDR3 was defined by IMGT convention, running from the second conserved V-encoded cysteine to the conserved J-encoded phenylalanine. In an earlier analysis of roughly 580 of the donors, sequences lacking an unambiguous match to a single V gene segment were excluded. An earlier analysis of a few hundred of the donors classified V segments as functional when productive rearrangements were above 56.7% and as segregating when the standard deviation between donors was above 5%. A statistical classification framework was built for diagnosing cytomegalovirus status from the catalog of TCR beta chain sequences. A later analysis assigned V and J genes by comparing TCR nucleotide sequences with IMGT/GENE-DB human TR gene sequences. The TCRdist pipeline was used in a later analysis to assign CDR3 sequences and most-parsimonious VDJ recombination scenarios. In a later analysis, every TCR beta chain was defined by the combination of its CDR3 amino acid sequence and its V-gene family, and reads without a unique V-gene family were dropped. To address suspected cross-contamination and a sequencing artifact, a later analysis removed some 620 highly shared, low-generation-probability nucleotide sequences. In a later analysis, a clonal expansion index was calculated for each public chain from normalized within-repertoire ranks of inferred template counts. A later analysis computed generation probabilities with a VDJ recombination model fitted to out-of-frame rearrangements, and checked the results against IGoR. In a later analysis, TCR-TCR, TCR-HLA and TCR-CMV co-occurrence was scored with hypergeometric tests, and a repertoire-size bias correction was applied to TCR pairs. A later analysis estimated false discovery rates by permuting HLA or CMV assignments 20 times. In a later analysis, co-occurring TCRs were grouped using DBSCAN, and TCRdist sequence similarity was added for clustering within HLA-allele-positive subsets. Repertoires with fewer than 30,000 or more than 120,000 public chains were left out of co-occurrence clustering, as were about five repertoires with anomalous nucleotide sharing. The immuneACCESS repertoire file appears here via TCRdb, limited to in-frame rearrangements. These files lack a portion of the clones; in checked studies, under half of the deficit traces to unresolved V genes, and the cause of the others is not known. That table furnishes V, J and clone size, whereas the DNA furnished D and trimming. The table for this sample lists roughly 130,000 clones; 50% to 75% of them were counted only once. The top ten constitute about 8.1% of the sample.

The cohort was made up of approximately 670 healthy bone marrow donors. All cohort members were sampled while nominally healthy, although unrecorded immune exposures were likely present. The donor tested CMV seropositive and was one of the 289 seropositive cohort members. A peripheral blood sample was collected from each donor, and TCR beta sequencing was performed on peripheral blood mononuclear cells. Genomic DNA extraction from the blood cell samples was performed with the Qiagen DNeasy Blood Extraction Kit. The germline V gene (reference sequence) yields MNHNY for CDR1 and SVGAGI for CDR2. The CDR3 goes from the cysteine to the phenylalanine over 14 residues. The entry retains the CDR3 DNA only, 42 bases that are in frame from base 1. Cut back by 6 bases and 1 base, the V and J ends lie 10 bases apart. Overall study results and their limits: Most TCR sequences were seen in very few donors, while some public TCRs were found in many individuals. Some IMGT-functional V segments, including TRBV6-2 and TRBV6-3, could not be distinguished by the 87-base-pair reads and were therefore excluded. A later analysis found that TCR association rates varied across HLA loci, with DRB1 alleles showing the most associated TCRs and HLA-C alleles the fewest. Correlated functional status among segregating V segments might reflect linkage disequilibrium, but an unknown experimental factor could not be ruled out. In a later genetic analysis, a missense DCLRE1C variant was associated with V-gene and J-gene trimming of TCR beta chains, and the association was replicated in an independent cohort. The classifier was reported to diagnose cytomegalovirus status with high specificity and sensitivity in both the original cohort and the validation cohort. In a later analysis, 16,951 TCR beta sequences were associated with specific HLA alleles at a false discovery rate of 0.05. When HLA alleles, especially DR and DQ, strongly co-occurred, TCR associations were difficult to assign to individual alleles. The sequencing pipeline was judged likely to have produced a cluster of highly shared sequence variants as a technical artifact. In a later analysis, HLA-associated TCR beta chains showed more clonal expansion and lower generation probabilities than non-associated chains that were equally common. Some 16 rarely observed V segments, including chromosome 9 orphons, were excluded from the earlier analysis of some 590 of the donors because counts were too low. A later analysis found that most CMV-associated TCR beta chains appeared HLA-restricted, with HLA associations seemingly driven largely by CMV exposure. Several of the top co-occurrence clusters appeared to be linked to parvovirus B19, influenza, CMV and Epstein-Barr virus, according to a later analysis. Because HLA typing was missing for some donors at each locus, association tests included only the typed subset. In vitro tests confirmed that three of the cytomegalovirus-associated TCR beta chains recognize cytomegalovirus antigens. CMV serostatus was the only immune exposure information available for the cohort. In an earlier analysis of around 600 of the donors, most TCR beta V segments appeared in productive rearrangements about 87% or about 30% of the time, broadly matching IMGT annotations. Roughly uniform sequencing depth across donors was assumed in presence/absence analyses, although this assumption may not hold. The authors suggested that the approach could potentially be extended to other disease states and immunological phenotypes. In the study, approximately 160 TCR beta chains were listed as associated with cytomegalovirus. Compared with the approximately 670-donor mean, donors in an Asian-associated ancestry cluster had fewer N-insertions in productive TCRs, according to a later genetic analysis. In this cohort, only TCR beta chains were sequenced, and detectable features were limited by the absence of alpha or paired-chain data. A further reported finding was that TCR beta sequences accurately predicted the HLA-A and HLA-B alleles for most subjects in the first cohort.

The V and J segments used are TRBV6-6 and TRBJ1-5; tentative D gene TRBD1, with 5 bases matching. Sample: PBMCs. The TCR originated in a woman aged 40 to 50 in good health and CMV-seropositive. At the DNA level, the sequence is TGTGCCAGCAGCCCGACAGAAAGCAATCAGCCCCAGCATTTT. Translated, it gives CASSPTESNQPQHF.